A selection of T cell receptor beta chains follows, all from one sample in a study of early T cells in non-severe SARS-CoV-2 infection. TCRdb itself ran the 5' RACE reads through MiXCR, one entry per CDR3 protein. The sample lists some 66,000 distinct CDR3 sequences, under 15% occurring once. The sample taken for sequencing was whole blood. The receptor set was obtained from an adult who was a healthcare worker with PCR-confirmed SARS-CoV-2 infection or an uninfected control (not recorded which). Each CDR3 is given with its conserved first and last residue. A D gene is named only where the DNA matches it firmly. Size tells how often a clone was seen (once, few, many) or the class of an expanded clone, and some rows leave it out.

j_call v_call clone_size d_call cdr3_aa
TRBJ2-5 TRBV7-7 - - CASSRDNGLEETQYF
TRBJ2-2 TRBV30 - - CAWSVTTNTGELFF
TRBJ2-7 TRBV29-1 once - CSGAGQVGSEQYF
TRBJ1-2 TRBV12-3/TRBV12-4 - - CASSSSGLYGYTF
TRBJ2-5 TRBV28 many - CASLRGLRKETQYF
TRBJ1-2 TRBV15 - TRBD1 CATSKAGTGRDSYTF
TRBJ2-5 TRBV7-3 - TRBD2 CASSPGGLVQETQYF
TRBJ2-6 TRBV20-1 many TRBD2 CSAGGLAGVSGANVLTF
TRBJ2-1 TRBV24-1 - TRBD2 CATSDRGLAGGREQFF
TRBJ1-2 TRBV19 - - CASSILGRSYYGYTF
TRBJ1-1 TRBV29-1 many - CSVERPNFYTEAFF
TRBJ1-1 TRBV27 - - CASSPTPPPEENTEAFF
TRBJ2-7 TRBV6-2/TRBV6-3 - TRBD2 CASRSGAVYEQYF